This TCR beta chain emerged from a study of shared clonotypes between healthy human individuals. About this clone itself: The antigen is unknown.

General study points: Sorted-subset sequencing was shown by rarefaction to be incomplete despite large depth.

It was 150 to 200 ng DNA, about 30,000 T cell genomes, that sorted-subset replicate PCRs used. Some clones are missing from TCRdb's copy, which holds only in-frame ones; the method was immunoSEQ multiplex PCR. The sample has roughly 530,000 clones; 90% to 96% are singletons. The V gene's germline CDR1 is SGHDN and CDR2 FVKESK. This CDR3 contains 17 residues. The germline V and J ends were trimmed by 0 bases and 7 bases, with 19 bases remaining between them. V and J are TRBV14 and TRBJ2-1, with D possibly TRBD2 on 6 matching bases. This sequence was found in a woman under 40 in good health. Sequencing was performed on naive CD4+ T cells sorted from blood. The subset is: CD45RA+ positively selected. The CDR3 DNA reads TGTGCCAGCAGCCAAGATGGGAGGCGAAGCGGCTTGAATGAGCAGTTCTTC. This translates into CASSQDGRRSGLNEQFF.